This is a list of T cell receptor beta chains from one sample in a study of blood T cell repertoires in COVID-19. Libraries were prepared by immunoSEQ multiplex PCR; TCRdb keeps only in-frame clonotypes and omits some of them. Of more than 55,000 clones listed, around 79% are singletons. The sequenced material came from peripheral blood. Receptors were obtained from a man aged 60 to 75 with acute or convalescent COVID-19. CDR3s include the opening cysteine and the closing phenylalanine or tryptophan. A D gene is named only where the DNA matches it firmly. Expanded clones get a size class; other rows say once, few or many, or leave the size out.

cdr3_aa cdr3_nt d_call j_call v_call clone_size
CASSPLQSGGYTF TGTGCCAGCAGTCCCCTCCAGAGCGGGGGCTACACCTTC NA TRBJ1-2 TRBV2 NA
CASSRTDANYGYTF TGTGCCAGCAGTCGGACAGATGCTAACTATGGCTACACCTTC NA TRBJ1-2 TRBV6-5 once
CASSPGQGPTGELFF TGCGCCAGCAGCCCCGGACAGGGGCCGACCGGGGAGCTGTTTTTT TRBD1 TRBJ2-2 TRBV5-1 NA
CASSLGGGTEAFF TGTGCCAGCAGCTTAGGAGGCGGGACTGAAGCTTTCTTT NA TRBJ1-1 TRBV7-9 few
CASSPGGRSQETQYF TGTGCCAGCAGCCCAGGGGGGCGTTCACAAGAGACCCAGTACTTC NA TRBJ2-5 TRBV5-4 NA
CASSLYRSKHGYTF TGTGCCAGCAGCTTGTACAGGTCCAAGCACGGCTACACCTTC NA TRBJ1-2 TRBV5-6 NA
CASSLAGRDDQPQHF TGTGCCAGCAGCTTGGCCGGCAGGGATGATCAGCCCCAGCATTTT NA TRBJ1-5 TRBV5-4 NA
CASGPPGGTGELFF TGTGCTAGTGGTCCCCCCGGGGGCACCGGGGAGCTGTTTTTT NA TRBJ2-2 TRBV12-5 few
CASSLYPGTYEQYF TGTGCCAGCAGCTTATATCCAGGAACCTACGAGCAGTACTTC NA TRBJ2-7 TRBV7-2 few
CASSEYAGKDSPLHF TGTGCCAGCAGTGAATATGCAGGGAAAGATTCACCCCTCCACTTT NA TRBJ1-6 TRBV25-1 NA
CASSLASSYEQYF TGTGCCAGCAGCTTAGCGTCTTCGTACGAGCAGTACTTC NA TRBJ2-7 TRBV7-9 few
CASSGRGGYTF TGTGCCAGTAGTGGCAGAGGAGGCTACACCTTC NA TRBJ1-2 TRBV19 NA
CASSFRDRAYHEQFF TGTGCCAGCAGTTTCCGGGACAGGGCATATCATGAGCAGTTCTTC TRBD1 TRBJ2-1 TRBV27 NA
CASSPGGSSPLHF TGTGCCAGCAGCCCAGGTGGCAGCTCACCCCTCCACTTT NA TRBJ1-6 TRBV7-6 NA
CASSLALTGDYGYTF TGCGCCAGCAGCTTGGCCTTGACAGGGGACTATGGCTACACCTTC TRBD1 TRBJ1-2 TRBV5-1 NA
CASSPGRGWELFF TGTGCCAGCAGTCCCGGACGGGGGTGGGAGCTGTTTTTT NA TRBJ2-2 TRBV7-9 few
CASSQEGQGARGYTF TGTGCCAGCAGCCAAGAGGGACAGGGGGCGCGGGGCTACACCTTC TRBD1 TRBJ1-2 TRBV14 NA
CASSFNRGLGNQPQHF TGTGCCAGCAGCTTTAACAGGGGGCTTGGCAATCAGCCCCAGCATTTT TRBD1 TRBJ1-5 TRBV7-2 NA
CAWRTGQYEKLFF TGTGCCTGGCGGACAGGTCAATATGAAAAACTGTTTTTT TRBD1 TRBJ1-4 TRBV30 once
CASSLAGGTGANVLTF TGTGCCAGCAGCTTGGCCGGGGGTACTGGGGCCAACGTCCTGACTTTC NA TRBJ2-6 TRBV5-5 once
CASSLEAGGANTGELFF TGTGCCAGCAGCTTAGAAGCGGGGGGGGCGAACACCGGGGAGCTGTTTTTT TRBD2 TRBJ2-2 TRBV5-4 once
CASSRGGNTEAFF TGTGCCAGCAGCCGGGGAGGGAACACTGAAGCTTTCTTT NA TRBJ1-1 TRBV2 NA
CASTSRGTGDNEQFF TGTGCCAGTACCTCTCGGGGGACAGGGGACAATGAGCAGTTCTTC TRBD1 TRBJ2-1 TRBV19 NA
CAISESWGVDYGYTF TGTGCCATCAGTGAGTCCTGGGGGGTAGACTATGGCTACACCTTC NA TRBJ1-2 TRBV10-3 NA
CATSDLGSTSDQETQYF TGTGCCACCAGTGATTTGGGATCGACTAGCGACCAAGAGACCCAGTACTTC TRBD2 TRBJ2-5 TRBV24-1 NA
CASRAGNTEAFF TGTGCCAGCAGGGCAGGGAACACTGAAGCTTTCTTT NA TRBJ1-1 TRBV6-5 NA
CASSVSGGPTDTQYF TGTGCCAGCAGCGTCAGCGGGGGGCCGACAGATACGCAGTATTTT TRBD2 TRBJ2-3 TRBV7-2 NA
CASSTMTNRPQYF TGTGCCAGCAGCACCATGACAAATCGGCCGCAGTATTTT NA TRBJ2-3 TRBV11-3 NA
CASRNTGSSYEQYF TGTGCCAGTAGGAACACAGGGAGCTCCTACGAGCAGTACTTC NA TRBJ2-7 TRBV19 NA
CASSPCPSGQGRGGGGYTF TGTGCCAGCAGCCCCTGCCCCTCCGGACAGGGACGGGGTGGGGGTGGCTACACCTTC NA TRBJ1-2 TRBV21-1 NA
CASSPWGTAGETQYF TGTGCCAGCAGCCCCTGGGGTACAGCGGGGGAGACCCAGTACTTC TRBD2 TRBJ2-5 TRBV7-9 NA
CASSYTRQVSYGYTF TGTGCCAGCAGTTACACTCGACAGGTTAGCTATGGCTACACCTTC NA TRBJ1-2 TRBV6-5 NA
CASSEVQGTSYGYTF TGTGCCAGCAGTGAAGTACAGGGGACGTCCTATGGCTACACCTTC TRBD1 TRBJ1-2 TRBV2 few
CASSLGSLGAKQYF TGTGCCAGCAGCTTAGGCTCTCTGGGAGCGAAGCAGTACTTC NA TRBJ2-7 TRBV7-9 NA
CASSREGVSNTIYF TGTGCCAGCAGTCGTGAGGGAGTATCCAACACCATATATTTT NA TRBJ1-3 TRBV9 NA
CATGQGWKGYTF TGTGCCACGGGACAGGGTTGGAAGGGCTACACCTTC TRBD1 TRBJ1-2 TRBV2 NA
CASRTGTGGDGYTF TGTGCCAGCAGGACCGGGACAGGTGGTGACGGCTACACCTTC TRBD1 TRBJ1-2 TRBV27 NA
CASSQQAEQYF TGCGCCAGCAGCCAACAGGCTGAGCAGTACTTC NA TRBJ2-7 TRBV5-1 NA
CASRGTTNEKLFF TGTGCCAGCAGAGGGACTACTAATGAAAAACTGTTTTTT NA TRBJ1-4 TRBV6-5 NA
CASSTGQNYGYTF TGTGCCAGTTCAACAGGGCAGAACTATGGCTACACCTTC NA TRBJ1-2 TRBV19 NA
CATSGLRGASTDTQYF TGTGCCACCAGTGGCCTGCGGGGGGCCAGCACAGATACGCAGTATTTT TRBD2 TRBJ2-3 TRBV24-1 NA
CASSLGSSGLFNEQFF TGTGCCAGCAGCTTAGGGTCTAGCGGCCTCTTCAATGAGCAGTTCTTC TRBD2 TRBJ2-1 TRBV11-2 NA
CASRYHGTGDEKLFF TGTGCCAGCAGATACCACGGGACAGGGGATGAAAAACTGTTTTTT TRBD1 TRBJ1-4 TRBV6-6 NA
CASSPTGFITEAFF TGTGCCAGCAGCCCGACAGGGTTCATCACTGAAGCTTTCTTT TRBD1 TRBJ1-1 TRBV7-3 medium-sized
CASSQPDSLEETQYF TGCGCCAGCAGTCAACCCGACAGTCTAGAAGAGACCCAGTACTTC NA TRBJ2-5 TRBV23-1 NA
CASSLSGAYNEQFF TGCGCCAGCAGCTTGAGCGGGGCGTACAATGAGCAGTTCTTC TRBD2 TRBJ2-1 TRBV5-1 NA
CASSVSVASPLHF TGTGCCAGCAGCGTTTCCGTAGCTTCACCCCTCCACTTT NA TRBJ1-6 TRBV9 NA
CASSLGAKVNSPLHF TGTGCCAGCAGCTTAGGGGCGAAAGTTAATTCACCCCTCCACTTT NA TRBJ1-6 TRBV7-6 once